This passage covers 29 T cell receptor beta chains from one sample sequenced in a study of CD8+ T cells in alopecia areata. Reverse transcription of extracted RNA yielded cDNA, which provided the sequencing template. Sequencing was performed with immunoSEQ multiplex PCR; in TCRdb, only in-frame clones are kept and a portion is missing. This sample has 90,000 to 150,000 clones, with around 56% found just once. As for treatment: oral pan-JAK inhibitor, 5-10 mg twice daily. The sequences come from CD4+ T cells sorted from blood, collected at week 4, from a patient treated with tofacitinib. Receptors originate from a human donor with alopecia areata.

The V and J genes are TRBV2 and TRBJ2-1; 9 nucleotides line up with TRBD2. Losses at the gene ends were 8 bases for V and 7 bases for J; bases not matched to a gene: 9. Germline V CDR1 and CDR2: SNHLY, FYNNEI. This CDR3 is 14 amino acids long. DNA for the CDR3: TGTGCCAGCCTCCGGATTAGCGGGGGTAATGAGCAGTTCTTC. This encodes CASLRISGGNEQFF. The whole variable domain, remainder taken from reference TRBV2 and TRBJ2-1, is EPEVTQTPSHQVTQMGQEVILRCVPISNHLYFYWYRQILGQKVEFLVSFYNNEISEKSEIFDDQFSVERPDGSNFTLKIRSTKLEDSAMYFCASLRISGGNEQFFGPGTRLTVL.

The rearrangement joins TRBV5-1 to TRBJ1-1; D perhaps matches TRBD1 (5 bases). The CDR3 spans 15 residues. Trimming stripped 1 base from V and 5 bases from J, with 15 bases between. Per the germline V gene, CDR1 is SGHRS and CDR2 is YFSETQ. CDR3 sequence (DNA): TGCGCCAGCAGCTTGATCCAGGGACGAGGAACTGAAGCTTTCTTT. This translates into CASSLIQGRGTEAFF.

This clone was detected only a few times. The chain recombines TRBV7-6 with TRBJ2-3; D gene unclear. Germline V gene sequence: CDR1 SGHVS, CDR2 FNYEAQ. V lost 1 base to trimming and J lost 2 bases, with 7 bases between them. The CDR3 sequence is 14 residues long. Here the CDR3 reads CASSLGGYTDTQYF. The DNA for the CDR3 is TGTGCCAGCAGCTTAGGTGGATACACAGATACGCAGTATTTT.

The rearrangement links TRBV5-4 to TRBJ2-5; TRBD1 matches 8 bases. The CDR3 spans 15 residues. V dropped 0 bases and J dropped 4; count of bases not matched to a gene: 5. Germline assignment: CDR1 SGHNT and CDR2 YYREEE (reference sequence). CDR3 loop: CASSLGQGMTETQYF. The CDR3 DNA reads TGTGCCAGCAGCTTGGGACAGGGGATGACAGAGACCCAGTACTTC.

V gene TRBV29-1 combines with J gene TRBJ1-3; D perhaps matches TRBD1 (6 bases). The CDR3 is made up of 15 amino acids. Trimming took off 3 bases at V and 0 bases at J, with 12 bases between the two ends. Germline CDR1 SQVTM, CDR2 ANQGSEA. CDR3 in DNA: TGCAGCGTTGAGAGAATGACAGGCTCTGGAAACACCATATATTTT. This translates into CSVERMTGSGNTIYF.

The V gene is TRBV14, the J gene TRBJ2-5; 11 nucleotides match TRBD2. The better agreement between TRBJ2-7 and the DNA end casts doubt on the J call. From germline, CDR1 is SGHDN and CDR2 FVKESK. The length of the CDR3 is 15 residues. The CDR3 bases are TGTGCCAGCAGCCAAGGACTAGCGGGGTTCTACGAGCAGTACTTC. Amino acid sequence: CASSQGLAGFYEQYF.

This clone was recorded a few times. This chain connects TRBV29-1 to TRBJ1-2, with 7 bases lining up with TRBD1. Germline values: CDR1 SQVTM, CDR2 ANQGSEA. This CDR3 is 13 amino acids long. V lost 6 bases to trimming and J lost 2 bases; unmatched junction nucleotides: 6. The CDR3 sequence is CSVATGQNYGYTF. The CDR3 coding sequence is TGCAGCGTAGCCACGGGACAGAACTATGGCTACACCTTC.

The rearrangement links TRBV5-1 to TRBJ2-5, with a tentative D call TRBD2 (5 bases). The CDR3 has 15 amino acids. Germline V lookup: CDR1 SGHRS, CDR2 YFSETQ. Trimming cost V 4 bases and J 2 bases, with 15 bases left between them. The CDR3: CASSPTMSGQETQYF. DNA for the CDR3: TGCGCCAGCAGCCCAACCATGAGCGGTCAAGAGACCCAGTACTTC.

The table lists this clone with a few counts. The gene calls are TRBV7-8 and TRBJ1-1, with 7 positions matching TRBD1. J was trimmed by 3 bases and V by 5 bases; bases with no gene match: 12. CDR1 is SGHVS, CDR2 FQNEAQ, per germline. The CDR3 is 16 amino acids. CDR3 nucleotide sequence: TGTGCCAGCAGCGGGCGGAAAGGACAGGTCGACACTGAAGCTTTCTTT. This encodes CASSGRKGQVDTEAFF.

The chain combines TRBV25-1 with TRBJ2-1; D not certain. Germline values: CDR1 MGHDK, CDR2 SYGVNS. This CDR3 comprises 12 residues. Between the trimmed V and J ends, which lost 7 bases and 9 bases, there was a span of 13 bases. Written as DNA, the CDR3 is TGTGCCAGCATCTCCCCTGGGGTTGAGCAGTTCTTC. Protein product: CASISPGVEQFF.

The CDR3 DNA reads TGTGCCAGCAGCTTAGCGCTAGGCTATCGGCAAGAGACCCAGTACTTC. This codes for CASSLALGYRQETQYF. The genes are TRBV7-9 and TRBJ2-5; unclear D gene. The CDR3 covers 16 residues. Germline V gives CDR1 SEHNR, CDR2 FQNEAQ (reference sequence). Trimming removed 0 bases at V and 2 bases at J, with 13 bases between.

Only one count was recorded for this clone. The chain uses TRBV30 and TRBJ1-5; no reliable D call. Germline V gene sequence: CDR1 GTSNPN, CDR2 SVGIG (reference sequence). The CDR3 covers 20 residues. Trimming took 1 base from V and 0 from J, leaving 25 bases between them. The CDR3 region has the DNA TGTGCCTGGAGTGCCCTCGGTGACACTCCAGCCCGTTATAGCAATCAGCCCCAGCATTTT. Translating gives CAWSALGDTPARYSNQPQHF.

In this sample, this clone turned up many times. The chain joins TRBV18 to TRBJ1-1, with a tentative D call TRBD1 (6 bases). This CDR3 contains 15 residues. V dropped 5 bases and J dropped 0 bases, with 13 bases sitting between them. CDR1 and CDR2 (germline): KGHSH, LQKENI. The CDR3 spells CASSSGRGMNTEAFF. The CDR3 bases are TGTGCCAGCTCATCTGGGAGGGGGATGAACACTGAAGCTTTCTTT.

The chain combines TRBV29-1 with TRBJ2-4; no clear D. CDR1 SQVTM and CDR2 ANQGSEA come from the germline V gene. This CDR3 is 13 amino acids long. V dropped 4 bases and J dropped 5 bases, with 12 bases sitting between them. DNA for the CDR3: TGCAGCGTTGGGAGTATATCACAAAACATTCAGTACTTC. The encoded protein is CSVGSISQNIQYF.

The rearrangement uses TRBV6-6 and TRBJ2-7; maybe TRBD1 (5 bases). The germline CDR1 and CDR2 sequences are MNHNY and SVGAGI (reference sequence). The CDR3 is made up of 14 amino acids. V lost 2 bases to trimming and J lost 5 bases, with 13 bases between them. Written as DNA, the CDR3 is TGTGCCAGCAGTTACAGGGGCAGGGAAAACGAGCAGTACTTC. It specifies CASSYRGRENEQYF.

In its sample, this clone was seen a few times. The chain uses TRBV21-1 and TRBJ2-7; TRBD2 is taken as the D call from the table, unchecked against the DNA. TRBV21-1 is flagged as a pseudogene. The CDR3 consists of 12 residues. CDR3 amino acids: CASNPLGGEQYF. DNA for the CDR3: TGTGCCAGCAACCCCCTCGGGGGCGAGCAGTACTTC.

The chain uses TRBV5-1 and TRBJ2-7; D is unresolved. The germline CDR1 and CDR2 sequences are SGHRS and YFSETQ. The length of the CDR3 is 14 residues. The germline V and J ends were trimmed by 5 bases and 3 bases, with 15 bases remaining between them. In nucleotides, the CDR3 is TGCGCCAGCAGGTCCGACGACCTATTCTACGAGCAGTACTTC. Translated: CASRSDDLFYEQYF.

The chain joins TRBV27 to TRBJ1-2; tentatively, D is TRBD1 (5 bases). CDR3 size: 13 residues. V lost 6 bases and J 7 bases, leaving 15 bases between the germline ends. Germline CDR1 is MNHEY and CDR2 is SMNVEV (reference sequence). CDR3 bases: TGTGCCAGCAGGCTTAGTTGGGGGGTTGGCTACACCTTC. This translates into CASRLSWGVGYTF.

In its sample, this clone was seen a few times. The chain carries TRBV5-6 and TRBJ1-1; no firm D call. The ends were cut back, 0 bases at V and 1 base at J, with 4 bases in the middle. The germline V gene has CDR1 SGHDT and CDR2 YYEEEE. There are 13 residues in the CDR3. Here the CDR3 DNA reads TGTGCCAGCAGCTTGGACAGGAACACTGAAGCTTTCTTT. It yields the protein CASSLDRNTEAFF.

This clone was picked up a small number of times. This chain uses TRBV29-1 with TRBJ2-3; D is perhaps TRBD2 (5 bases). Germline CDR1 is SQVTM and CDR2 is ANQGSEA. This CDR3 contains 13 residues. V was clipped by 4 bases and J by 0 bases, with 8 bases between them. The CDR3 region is CSVVRGSTDTQYF. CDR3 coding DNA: TGCAGCGTTGTTCGCGGGAGCACAGATACGCAGTATTTT.

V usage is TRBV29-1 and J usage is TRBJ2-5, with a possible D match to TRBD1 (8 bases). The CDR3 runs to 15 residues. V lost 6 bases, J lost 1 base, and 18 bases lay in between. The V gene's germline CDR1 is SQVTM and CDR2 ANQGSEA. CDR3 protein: CSVAGQGGPQETQYF. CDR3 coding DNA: TGCAGCGTCGCCGGACAGGGAGGGCCCCAAGAGACCCAGTACTTC.

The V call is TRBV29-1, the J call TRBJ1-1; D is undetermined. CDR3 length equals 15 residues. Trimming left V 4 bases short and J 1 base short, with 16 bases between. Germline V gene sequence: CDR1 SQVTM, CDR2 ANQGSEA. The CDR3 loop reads CSVAPRGGANTEAFF. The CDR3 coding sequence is TGCAGCGTTGCCCCCCGGGGAGGAGCGAACACTGAAGCTTTCTTT.

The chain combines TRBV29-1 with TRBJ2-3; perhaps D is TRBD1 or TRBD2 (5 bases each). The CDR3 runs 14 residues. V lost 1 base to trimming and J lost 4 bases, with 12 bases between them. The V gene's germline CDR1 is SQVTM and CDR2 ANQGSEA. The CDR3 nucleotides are TGCAGCGTTGAAGTTGGGGGTGGGTCAGATACGCAGTATTTT. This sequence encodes CSVEVGGGSDTQYF.

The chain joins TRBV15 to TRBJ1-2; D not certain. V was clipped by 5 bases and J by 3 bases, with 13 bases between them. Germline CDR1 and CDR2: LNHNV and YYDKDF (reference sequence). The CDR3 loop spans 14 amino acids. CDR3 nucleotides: TGTGCCACCAGCCCGAGTCGAGATCACTATGGCTACACCTTC. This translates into CATSPSRDHYGYTF.

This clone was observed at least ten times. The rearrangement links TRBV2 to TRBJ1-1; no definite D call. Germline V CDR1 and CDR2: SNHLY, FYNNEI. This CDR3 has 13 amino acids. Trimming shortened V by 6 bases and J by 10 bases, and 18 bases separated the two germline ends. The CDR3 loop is CASRYQLDQGAFF. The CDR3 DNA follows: TGTGCCAGCAGGTATCAACTGGACCAAGGAGCTTTCTTT.

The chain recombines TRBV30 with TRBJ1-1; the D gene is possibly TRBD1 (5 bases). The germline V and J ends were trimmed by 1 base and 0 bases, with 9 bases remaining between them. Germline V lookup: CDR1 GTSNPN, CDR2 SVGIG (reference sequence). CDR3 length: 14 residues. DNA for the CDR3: TGTGCCTGGAGTGCTACGACAGTGAACACTGAAGCTTTCTTT. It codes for CAWSATTVNTEAFF.

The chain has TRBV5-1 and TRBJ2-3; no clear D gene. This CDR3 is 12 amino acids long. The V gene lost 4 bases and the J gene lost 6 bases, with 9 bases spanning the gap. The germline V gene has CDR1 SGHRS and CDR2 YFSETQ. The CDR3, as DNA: TGCGCCAGCAGCCCAAGCGCGGATACGCAGTATTTT. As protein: CASSPSADTQYF.

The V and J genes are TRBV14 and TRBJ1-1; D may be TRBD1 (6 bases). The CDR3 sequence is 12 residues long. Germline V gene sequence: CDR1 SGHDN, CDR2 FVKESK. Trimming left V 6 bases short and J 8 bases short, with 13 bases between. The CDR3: CASSSWTAEAFF. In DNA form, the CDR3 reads TGTGCCAGCAGTTCCTGGACAGCAGAAGCTTTCTTT.

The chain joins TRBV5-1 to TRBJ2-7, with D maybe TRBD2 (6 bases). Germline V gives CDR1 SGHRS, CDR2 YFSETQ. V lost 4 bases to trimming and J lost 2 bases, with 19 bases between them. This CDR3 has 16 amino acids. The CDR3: CASSVTTGTEAYEQYF. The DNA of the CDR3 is TGCGCCAGCAGCGTAACAACCGGGACTGAAGCCTACGAGCAGTACTTC.